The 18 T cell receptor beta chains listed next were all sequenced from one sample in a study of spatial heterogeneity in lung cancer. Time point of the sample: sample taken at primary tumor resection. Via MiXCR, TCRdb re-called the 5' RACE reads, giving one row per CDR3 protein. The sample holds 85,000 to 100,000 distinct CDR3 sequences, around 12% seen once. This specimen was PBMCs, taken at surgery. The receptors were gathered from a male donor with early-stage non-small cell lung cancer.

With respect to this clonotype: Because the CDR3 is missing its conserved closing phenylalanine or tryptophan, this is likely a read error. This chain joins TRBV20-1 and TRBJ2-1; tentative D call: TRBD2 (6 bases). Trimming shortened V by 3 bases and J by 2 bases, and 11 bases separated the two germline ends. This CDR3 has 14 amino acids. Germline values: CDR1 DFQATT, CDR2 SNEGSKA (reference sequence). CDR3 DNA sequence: TGCAGTGCTAGTCTGGCTAGCGCCTACAATGAGCAGTTCTCC. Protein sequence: CSASLASAYNEQFS.

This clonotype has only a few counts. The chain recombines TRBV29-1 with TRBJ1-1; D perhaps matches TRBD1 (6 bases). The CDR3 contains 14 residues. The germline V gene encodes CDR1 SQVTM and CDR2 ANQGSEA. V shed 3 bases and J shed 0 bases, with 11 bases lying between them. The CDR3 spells CSVELGHVNTEAFF. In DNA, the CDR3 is TGCAGCGTTGAGCTGGGACACGTGAACACTGAAGCTTTCTTT.

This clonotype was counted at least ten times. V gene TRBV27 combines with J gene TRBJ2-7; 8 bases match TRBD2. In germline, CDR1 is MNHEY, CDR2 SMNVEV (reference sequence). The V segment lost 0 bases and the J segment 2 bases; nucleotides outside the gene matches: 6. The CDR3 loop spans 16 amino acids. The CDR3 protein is CASSLSSGSTTYEQYF. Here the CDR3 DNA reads TGTGCCAGCAGTTTATCGAGCGGGAGCACGACCTACGAGCAGTACTTC.

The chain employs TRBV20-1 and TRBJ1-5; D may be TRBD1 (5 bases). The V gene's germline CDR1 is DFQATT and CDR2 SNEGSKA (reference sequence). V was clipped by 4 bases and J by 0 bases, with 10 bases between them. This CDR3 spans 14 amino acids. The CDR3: CSAKGHNSNQPQHF. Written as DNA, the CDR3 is TGCAGTGCTAAAGGACACAATAGCAATCAGCCCCAGCATTTT.

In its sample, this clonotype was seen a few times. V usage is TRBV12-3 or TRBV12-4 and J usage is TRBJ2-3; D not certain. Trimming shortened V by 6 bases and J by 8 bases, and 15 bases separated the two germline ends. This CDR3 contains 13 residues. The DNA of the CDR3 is TGTGCCAGCAGCCCTTTTTCACAAGCTACGCAGTATTTT. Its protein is CASSPFSQATQYF.

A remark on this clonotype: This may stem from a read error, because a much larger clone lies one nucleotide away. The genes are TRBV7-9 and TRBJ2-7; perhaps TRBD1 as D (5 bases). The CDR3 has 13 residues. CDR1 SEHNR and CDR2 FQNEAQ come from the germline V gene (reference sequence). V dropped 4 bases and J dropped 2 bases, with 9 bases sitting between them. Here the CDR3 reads CASSSLGPYEQYF. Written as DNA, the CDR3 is TGTGCCAGCAGCTCCCTGGGGCCCTACGAGCAGTACTTC.

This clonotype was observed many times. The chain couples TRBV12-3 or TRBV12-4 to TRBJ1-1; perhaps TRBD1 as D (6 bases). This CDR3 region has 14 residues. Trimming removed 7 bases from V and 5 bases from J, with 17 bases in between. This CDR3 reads CASNRPGGQTEAFF. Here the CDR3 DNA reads TGTGCCAGCAACCGACCCGGGGGGCAAACTGAAGCTTTCTTT.

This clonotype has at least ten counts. This CDR3 reads CASSLAQSLLGGKLFF. CDR3 coding DNA: TGTGCCAGCAGCTTAGCCCAGAGCCTATTAGGAGGAAAGCTGTTTTTT. The chain has TRBV7-8 and TRBJ1-4, with unresolved D. Germline V gene lookup returns CDR1 SGHVS and CDR2 FQNEAQ. The V end was cut by 0 bases, the J end by 14 bases, with 22 bases between. The CDR3 covers 16 residues.

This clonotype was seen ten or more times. The chain's CDR3 is CASSRTATAEQFF. CDR3 nucleotide sequence: TGTGCCAGCAGCCGGACAGCCACGGCCGAGCAGTTCTTC. The chain carries TRBV28 and TRBJ2-1; perhaps TRBD1 as D (6 bases). With 6 bases removed from V and 10 bases from J, the gap between germline ends came to 16 bases. Germline V CDR1 and CDR2: MDHEN, SYDVKM. CDR3 length: 13 amino acids.

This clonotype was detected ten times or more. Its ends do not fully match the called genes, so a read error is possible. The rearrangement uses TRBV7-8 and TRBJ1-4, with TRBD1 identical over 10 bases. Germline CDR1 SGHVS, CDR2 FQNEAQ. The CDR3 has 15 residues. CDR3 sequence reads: CASSLAGTGAEKLFF. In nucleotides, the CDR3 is TGTGCCAGCAGCCTAGCCGGGACAGGGGCTGAAAAACTGTTTTTT.

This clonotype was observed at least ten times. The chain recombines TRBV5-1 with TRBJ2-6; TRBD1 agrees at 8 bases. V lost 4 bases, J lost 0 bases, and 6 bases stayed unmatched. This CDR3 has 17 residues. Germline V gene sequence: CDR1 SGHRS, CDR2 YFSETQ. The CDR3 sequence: CASSTGGTGSGANVLTF. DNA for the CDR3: TGCGCCAGCAGCACGGGCGGGACAGGCTCTGGGGCCAACGTCCTGACTTTC.

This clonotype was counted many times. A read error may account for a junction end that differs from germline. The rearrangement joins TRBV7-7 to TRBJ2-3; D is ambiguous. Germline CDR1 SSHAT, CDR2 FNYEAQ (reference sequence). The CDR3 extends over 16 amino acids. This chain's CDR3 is CASSLGPDPSTDTQYF. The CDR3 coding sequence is TGTGCTAGCAGCTTAGGCCCGGACCCTAGCACAGATACGCAGTATTTT.

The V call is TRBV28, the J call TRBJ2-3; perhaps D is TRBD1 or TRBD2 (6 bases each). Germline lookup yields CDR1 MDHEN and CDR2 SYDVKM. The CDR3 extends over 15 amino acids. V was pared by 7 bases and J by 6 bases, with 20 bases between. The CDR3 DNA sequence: TGTGCCAGCACCTTGGGGGGCATGCAAGGGGATACGCAGTATTTT. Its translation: CASTLGGMQGDTQYF.

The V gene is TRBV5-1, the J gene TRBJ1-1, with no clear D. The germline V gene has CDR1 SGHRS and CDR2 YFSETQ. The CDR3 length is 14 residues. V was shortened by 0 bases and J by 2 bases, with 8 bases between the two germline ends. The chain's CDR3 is CASSLDPRNTEAFF. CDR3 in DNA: TGCGCCAGCAGCTTGGACCCCAGAAACACTGAAGCTTTCTTT.

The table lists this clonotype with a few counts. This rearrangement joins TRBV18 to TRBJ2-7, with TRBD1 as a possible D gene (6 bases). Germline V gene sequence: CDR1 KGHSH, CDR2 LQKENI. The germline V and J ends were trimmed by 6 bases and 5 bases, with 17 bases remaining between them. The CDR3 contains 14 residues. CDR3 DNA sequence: TGTGCCAGCTCGCTGACAGGAGGCAATGACGAGCAGTACTTC. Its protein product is CASSLTGGNDEQYF. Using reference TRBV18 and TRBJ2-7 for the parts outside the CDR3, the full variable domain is NAGVMQNPRHLVRRRGQEARLRCSPMKGHSHVYWYRQLPEEGLKFMVYLQKENIIDESGMPKERFSAEFPKEGPSILRIQQVVRGDSAAYFCASSLTGGNDEQYFGPGTRLTVT.

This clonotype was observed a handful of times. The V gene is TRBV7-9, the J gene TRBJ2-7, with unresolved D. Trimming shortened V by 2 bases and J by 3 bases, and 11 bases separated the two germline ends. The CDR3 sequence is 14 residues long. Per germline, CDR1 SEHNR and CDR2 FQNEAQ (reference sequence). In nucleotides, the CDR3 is TGTGCCAGCAGCTTAAGTGGTAACAGCTACGAGCAGTACTTC. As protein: CASSLSGNSYEQYF.

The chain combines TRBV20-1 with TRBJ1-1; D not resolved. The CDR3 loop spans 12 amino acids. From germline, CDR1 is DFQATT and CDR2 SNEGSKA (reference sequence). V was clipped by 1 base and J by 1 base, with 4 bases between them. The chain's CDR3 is CSARGKNTEAFF. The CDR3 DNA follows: TGCAGTGCTAGAGGAAAGAACACTGAAGCTTTCTTT.

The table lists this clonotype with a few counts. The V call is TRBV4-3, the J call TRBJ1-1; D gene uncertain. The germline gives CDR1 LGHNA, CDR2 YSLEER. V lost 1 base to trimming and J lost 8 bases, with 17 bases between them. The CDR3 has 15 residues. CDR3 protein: CASSQGPAALGEAFF. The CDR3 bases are TGCGCCAGCAGCCAAGGCCCCGCTGCCCTCGGCGAAGCTTTCTTT.